The 11 T cell receptor beta chains listed next were all sequenced from one sample in a study of cytomegalovirus exposure and HLA in healthy donors. Amplification used 60 Vbeta primers and 13 Jbeta primers. TCRdb's copy holds only in-frame clones and misses some; the assay was immunoSEQ multiplex PCR. The sample table sets out under 50,000 clones. Material for sequencing was PBMCs. These receptors originate from a male donor in good health and CMV-seronegative.

The chain joins TRBV4-3 to TRBJ2-3, with 10 positions matching TRBD1. CDR1 LGHNA and CDR2 YSLEER come from the germline V gene. The V segment lost 0 bases and the J segment 3 bases; nucleotides outside the gene matches: 3. There are 16 residues in the CDR3. Here the CDR3 DNA reads TGCGCCAGCAGCCAAGATTTGGGACAGGGGACAGATACGCAGTATTTT. It is translated as CASSQDLGQGTDTQYF.

V is TRBV10-1 and J is TRBJ2-7; D gene unclear. CDR1 and CDR2 from the germline V gene are WNHNN and SYGVQD (reference sequence). This CDR3 spans 15 amino acids. Trimming took off 0 bases at V and 2 bases at J, with 11 bases between the two ends. The CDR3 spells CASSESMALAYEQYF. The CDR3 region has the DNA TGCGCCAGCAGTGAGTCGATGGCTCTGGCCTACGAGCAGTACTTC.

The J gene is TRBJ1-5, the V gene TRBV7-9; 8 bases map to TRBD1. Unmatched junction bases numbered 4, after V lost 4 bases and J lost 5 bases. The CDR3 sequence is 14 residues long. Germline values: CDR1 SEHNR, CDR2 FQNEAQ (reference sequence). The CDR3 bases are TGTGCCAGCAGCTCCGACAGGGGCTATCAGCCCCAGCATTTT. Protein product: CASSSDRGYQPQHF.

The genes are TRBV6-5 and TRBJ1-1; TRBD1 matches 7 bases. The CDR3 is 14 amino acids. The V gene end was trimmed by 0 bases and the J gene end by 6 bases; junction bases not matched to a gene: 4. Germline V CDR1 and CDR2: MNHEY, SVGAGI. The CDR3 region is CASSYSGTVPEAFF. CDR3 nucleotide sequence: TGTGCCAGCAGTTACTCGGGGACAGTCCCTGAAGCTTTCTTT.

V and J are TRBV2 and TRBJ1-1, with D possibly TRBD1 on 5 matching bases. V shed 6 bases and J shed 4 bases, with 12 bases lying between them. Germline-derived CDR1 and CDR2 are SNHLY and FYNNEI. The CDR3 length is 13 residues. The CDR3 DNA sequence: TGTGCCAGCAGGGGGCAGGGATCCACTGAAGCTTTCTTT. As protein: CASRGQGSTEAFF.

This chain uses TRBV7-2 with TRBJ1-6; D is possibly TRBD1 (6 bases). Trimming took 5 bases from V and 6 from J, leaving 14 bases between them. CDR1 is SGHTA, CDR2 FQGNSA, per germline. The CDR3 totals 15 residues. In DNA form, the CDR3 reads TGTGCCAGCAGCCGTAGACAGGTCTCTAATTCACCCCTCCACTTT. Translation gives CASSRRQVSNSPLHF. The variable domain in full, completed from reference TRBV7-2 and TRBJ1-6, reads GAGVSQSPSNKVTEKGKDVELRCDPISGHTALYWYRQSLGQGLEFLIYFQGNSAPDKSGLPSDRFSAERTGGSVSTLTIQRTQQEDSAVYLCASSRRQVSNSPLHFGNGTRLTVT.

The chain has TRBV19 and TRBJ1-1, with TRBD1 as a possible D gene (6 bases). Germline CDR1 reads LNHDA; CDR2 reads SQIVND (reference sequence). V lost 8 bases and J lost 4, with 14 bases in between. This CDR3 is 13 amino acids long. The CDR3 sequence is CASGTGKSTEAFF. The CDR3 DNA sequence: TGTGCCAGTGGTACAGGGAAGAGCACTGAAGCTTTCTTT.

The V gene is TRBV19, the J gene TRBJ2-7; D unclear. V lost 3 bases and J lost 2, with 11 bases in between. This CDR3 has 14 residues. From germline, CDR1 is LNHDA and CDR2 SQIVND (reference sequence). Written as DNA, the CDR3 is TGTGCCAGTAGTATGGGCAGCTCTACCTACGAGCAGTACTTC. Translating gives CASSMGSSTYEQYF.

The J gene is TRBJ2-7, the V gene TRBV9; 9 positions agree with TRBD2. The germline CDR1 and CDR2 sequences are SGDLS and YYNGEE. The CDR3 has 15 residues. After removal of 0 bases from V and 1 base from J, the junction contained 2 bases not matched to a gene. CDR3 DNA: TGTGCCAGCAGCGTAGGGGCGGGGGGGTCCTACGAGCAGTACTTC. The encoded protein is CASSVGAGGSYEQYF.

V and J are TRBV6-5 and TRBJ1-2; TRBD1 agrees at 7 bases. The CDR3 is made up of 14 amino acids. Germline loops: CDR1 MNHEY, CDR2 SVGAGI. J was trimmed by 4 bases and V by 6 bases; bases with no gene match: 8. The DNA for the CDR3 is TGTGCCAGCAGACTTGGACAGGACCGCTATGGCTACACCTTC. It specifies CASRLGQDRYGYTF.

J is TRBJ2-1 and V is TRBV5-4; TRBD1 aligns across 7 bases. CDR3 length equals 15 residues. Per the germline V gene, CDR1 is SGHNT and CDR2 is YYREEE (reference sequence). Trimming at V came to 1 base and at J to 4 bases, leaving 5 bases not matched to a gene. The CDR3 region is CASSLKGAGYNEQFF. CDR3 in DNA: TGTGCCAGCAGCTTGAAGGGGGCCGGGTACAATGAGCAGTTCTTC.